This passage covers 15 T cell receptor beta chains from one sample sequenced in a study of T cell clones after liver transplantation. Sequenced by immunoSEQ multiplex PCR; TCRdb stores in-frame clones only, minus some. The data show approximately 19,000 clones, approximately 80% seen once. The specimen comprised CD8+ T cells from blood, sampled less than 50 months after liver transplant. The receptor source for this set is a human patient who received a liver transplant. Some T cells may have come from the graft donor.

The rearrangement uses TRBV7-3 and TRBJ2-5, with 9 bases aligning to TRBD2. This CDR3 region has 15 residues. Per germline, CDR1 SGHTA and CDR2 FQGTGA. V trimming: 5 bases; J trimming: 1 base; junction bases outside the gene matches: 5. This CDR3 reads CASSSSGGIQETQYF. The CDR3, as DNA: TGTGCCAGCAGCAGTAGCGGGGGAATCCAAGAGACCCAGTACTTC.

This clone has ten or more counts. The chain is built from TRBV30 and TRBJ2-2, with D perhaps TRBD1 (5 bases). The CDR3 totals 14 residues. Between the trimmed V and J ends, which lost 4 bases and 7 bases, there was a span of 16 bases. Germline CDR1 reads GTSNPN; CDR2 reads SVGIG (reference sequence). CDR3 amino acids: CAWKDTRDGGELFF. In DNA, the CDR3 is TGTGCCTGGAAGGACACCAGAGACGGCGGGGAGCTGTTTTTT.

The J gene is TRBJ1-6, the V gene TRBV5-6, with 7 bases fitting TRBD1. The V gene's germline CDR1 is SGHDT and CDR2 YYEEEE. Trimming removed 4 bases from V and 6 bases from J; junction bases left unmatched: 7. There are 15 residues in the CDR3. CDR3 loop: CASSLTGNSNSPLHF. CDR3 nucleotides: TGTGCCAGCAGCCTGACAGGGAACTCTAATTCACCCCTCCACTTT.

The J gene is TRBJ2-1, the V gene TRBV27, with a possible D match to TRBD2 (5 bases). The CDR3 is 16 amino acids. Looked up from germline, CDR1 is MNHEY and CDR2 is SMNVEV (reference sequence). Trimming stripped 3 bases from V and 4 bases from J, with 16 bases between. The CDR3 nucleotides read TGTGCCAGCAGTTTTTCCTTAGCGCGGGTTTACAATGAGCAGTTCTTC. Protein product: CASSFSLARVYNEQFF.

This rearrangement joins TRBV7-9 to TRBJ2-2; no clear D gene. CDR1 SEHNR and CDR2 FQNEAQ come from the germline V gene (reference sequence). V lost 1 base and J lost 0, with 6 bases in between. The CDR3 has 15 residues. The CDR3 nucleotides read TGTGCCAGCAGCTTAGGATACGCGAACACCGGGGAGCTGTTTTTT. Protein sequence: CASSLGYANTGELFF.

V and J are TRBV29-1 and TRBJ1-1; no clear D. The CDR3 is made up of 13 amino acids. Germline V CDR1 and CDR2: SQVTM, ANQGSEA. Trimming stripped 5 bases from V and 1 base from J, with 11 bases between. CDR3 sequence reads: CSVYGIANTEAFF. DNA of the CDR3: TGCAGCGTTTATGGGATTGCGAACACTGAAGCTTTCTTT.

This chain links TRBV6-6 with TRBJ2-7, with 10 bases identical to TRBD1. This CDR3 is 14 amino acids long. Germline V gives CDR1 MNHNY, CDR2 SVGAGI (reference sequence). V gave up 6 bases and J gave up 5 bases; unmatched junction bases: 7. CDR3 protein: CASRPGTGEDEQYF. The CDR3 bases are TGTGCCAGCAGACCCGGGACAGGGGAGGACGAGCAGTACTTC.

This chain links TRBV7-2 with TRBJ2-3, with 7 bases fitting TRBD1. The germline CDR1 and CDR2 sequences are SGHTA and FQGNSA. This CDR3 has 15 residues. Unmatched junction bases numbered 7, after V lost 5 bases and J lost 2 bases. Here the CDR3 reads CASSPWDSYTDTQYF. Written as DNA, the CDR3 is TGTGCCAGCAGCCCTTGGGACAGCTACACAGATACGCAGTATTTT.

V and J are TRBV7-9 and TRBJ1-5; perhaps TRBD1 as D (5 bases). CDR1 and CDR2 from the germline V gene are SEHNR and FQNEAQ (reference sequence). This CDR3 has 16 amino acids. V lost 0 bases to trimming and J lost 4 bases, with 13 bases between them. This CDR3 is CASSLALQGINQPQHF. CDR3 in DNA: TGTGCCAGCAGCTTAGCGCTGCAGGGCATAAATCAGCCCCAGCATTTT.

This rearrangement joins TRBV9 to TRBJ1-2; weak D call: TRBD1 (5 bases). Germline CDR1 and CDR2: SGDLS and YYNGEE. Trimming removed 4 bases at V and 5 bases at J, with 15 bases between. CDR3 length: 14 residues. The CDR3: CASSPPGATYGYTF. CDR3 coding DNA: TGTGCCAGCAGCCCGCCCGGGGCTACATATGGCTACACCTTC.

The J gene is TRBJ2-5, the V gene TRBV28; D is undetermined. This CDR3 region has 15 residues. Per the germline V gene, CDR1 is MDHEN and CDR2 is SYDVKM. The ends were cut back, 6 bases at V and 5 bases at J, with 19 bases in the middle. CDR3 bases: TGTGCCAGCAGCTCTTCCTCGTGGCCCCGGGAGACCCAGTACTTC. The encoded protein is CASSSSSWPRETQYF.

CDR3 amino acids: CATRENEQFF. The CDR3, as DNA: TGTGCCACCCGAGAGAATGAGCAGTTCTTC. The rearrangement uses TRBV27 and TRBJ2-1; D is uncertain. Trimming cost V 10 bases and J 7 bases, with 8 bases left between them. Germline CDR1 reads MNHEY; CDR2 reads SMNVEV (reference sequence). The CDR3 contains 10 residues.

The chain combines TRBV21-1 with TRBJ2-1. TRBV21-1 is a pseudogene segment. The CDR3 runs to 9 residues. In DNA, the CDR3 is TGTGCCAGGAAGAATGAGCAGTTCTTC. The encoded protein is CARKNEQFF.

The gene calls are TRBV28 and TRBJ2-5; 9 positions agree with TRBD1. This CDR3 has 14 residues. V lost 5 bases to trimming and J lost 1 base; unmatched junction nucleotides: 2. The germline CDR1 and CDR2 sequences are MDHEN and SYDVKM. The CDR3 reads CASSQDRGQETQYF. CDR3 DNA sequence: TGTGCCAGCAGTCAGGACAGGGGCCAAGAGACCCAGTACTTC.

CDR3 DNA: TGTGCCAGCAGCTTGGCCGTCGGGTACGAGCAGTACTTC. It specifies CASSLAVGYEQYF. The chain carries TRBV5-6 and TRBJ2-7; no clear D gene. From germline, CDR1 is SGHDT and CDR2 YYEEEE. This CDR3 region has 13 residues. Trimming shortened V by 0 bases and J by 4 bases, and 8 bases separated the two germline ends. Combining the CDR3 with reference TRBV5-6 and TRBJ2-7 gives the whole variable domain DAGVTQSPTHLIKTRGQQVTLRCSPKSGHDTVSWYQQALGQGPQFIFQYYEEEERQRGNFPDRFSGHQFPNYSSELNVNALLLGDSALYLCASSLAVGYEQYFGPGTRLTVT.